What follows describes a single TCR beta chain. What it recognizes is unknown. This record comes from a study of tumor and adjacent non-tumor tissue in lung cancer. A modified ARM-PCR protocol with three rounds of nested PCR amplified TCRbeta. TCRdb itself ran the multiplex PCR reads through MiXCR, one entry per CDR3 protein. The table includes fewer than 150,000 distinct CDR3 sequences, around 65% detected once. RNA was extracted from bulk tissue without any cell sorting. V dropped 0 bases and J dropped 12 bases, with 12 bases sitting between them. Germline lookup yields CDR1 SGHAT and CDR2 FQNNGV. This CDR3 comprises 13 residues. Study results and caveats: Top 100 clones took a larger repertoire share in normal lung.

Sequencing was done on a sample of lung tumor tissue. The gene calls are TRBV11-2 and TRBJ1-5; possible D gene TRBD1, 6 bases. The source is a man in his 60s with small cell lung cancer. This CDR3 reads CASSLDRGKRQHF. The CDR3 DNA follows: TGTGCCAGCAGCTTAGACAGGGGCAAGCGCCAGCATTTT.